This T cell receptor beta chain was identified in a study of blood T cell repertoires in COVID-19. Whole-study context: The United States, Italy and Spain provided the acute and convalescent COVID-19 samples.

Clones were read by immunoSEQ multiplex PCR, and TCRdb kept only the in-frame ones, dropping some. The sample records approximately 150,000 clones, about nine tenths being singletons. CDR3 length: 13 residues. The germline gives CDR1 SGHKS, CDR2 YYEKEE (reference sequence). The V and J ends lost 2 bases and 8 bases respectively, with 13 bases between them. The clonotype was recovered from a woman aged 55 to 70 who had recovered from COVID-19. This chain joins TRBV5-5 and TRBJ1-2; no clear D. What was sequenced was peripheral blood. The CDR3 sequence is CASSFSAPRGYTF. Here the CDR3 DNA reads TGTGCCAGCAGCTTCTCGGCCCCTAGGGGCTACACCTTC.